This record looks at one T cell receptor beta chain sequence and its context. Amplification targeted TCR beta CDR3 regions from RNA transcripts. A set of HTBI primers served as the primers for a first-round RT-PCR of the TCR CDR3. TCRdb re-derived calls from the multiplex PCR reads in MiXCR, one entry per CDR3 protein. The table has nearly 750,000 distinct CDR3 sequences, about 35% seen once. This sample is drawn from a study of T cells in Graves' hyperthyroidism and ophthalmopathy. About the research overall: Upon initial diagnosis and before any treatment, peripheral blood was collected.

Graves' hyperthyroidism was deemed stable absent ophthalmopathy progression within 18 months. Clinical symptoms, serum thyroxine and TRAb, thyroid ultrasound and orbital computed tomography were used for the diagnoses. The CDR3 covers 16 residues. CDR1 SEHNR and CDR2 FQNEAQ come from the germline V gene (reference sequence). The V end lost 5 bases, the J end lost 3 bases, and 20 bases lay between the germline ends. The source is a woman aged 40 to 55 with Graves' hyperthyroidism. Sequencing used blood. This rearrangement joins TRBV7-9 to TRBJ2-7, with D uncertain. Here the CDR3 DNA reads TGTGCCAGCAGCGCCATGAGGAGCTATGGCTACTACGAGCAGTACTTC. Amino acids: CASSAMRSYGYYEQYF.